Listed here are 7 T cell receptor beta chains from one sample, sequenced in a study of blood T cell repertoires in COVID-19. The data were produced by immunoSEQ multiplex PCR, yet TCRdb's version contains in-frame clones alone and is incomplete. The sample holds over 40,000 clones, about nine tenths seen once. Sequences were obtained from peripheral blood. The receptors shown here come from a man between 65 and 79 years old with acute or convalescent COVID-19.

This chain links TRBV11-2 with TRBJ2-5, with TRBD1 identical over 10 bases. CDR3 length: 14 amino acids. After removal of 4 bases from V and 4 bases from J, the junction contained 3 bases not matched to a gene. Germline-derived CDR1 and CDR2 are SGHAT and FQNNGV. The CDR3 nucleotides read TGTGCCAGCAGCTCGGGACAGGGGAGAGAGACCCAGTACTTC. Residues: CASSSGQGRETQYF.

V and J are TRBV2 and TRBJ1-1; the D is unclear. In germline, CDR1 is SNHLY, CDR2 FYNNEI. This CDR3 is built from 14 residues. V was cut by 4 bases and J by 5 bases, with 14 bases left in between. The CDR3 DNA sequence: TGTGCCAGCAGTGGGGCAGTCTTTAGGACTGAAGCTTTCTTT. Translation gives CASSGAVFRTEAFF. Full variable domain (outside the CDR3, taken from reference TRBV2 and TRBJ1-1): EPEVTQTPSHQVTQMGQEVILRCVPISNHLYFYWYRQILGQKVEFLVSFYNNEISEKSEIFDDQFSVERPDGSNFTLKIRSTKLEDSAMYFCASSGAVFRTEAFFGQGTRLTVV.

The rearrangement uses TRBV4-1 and TRBJ2-1; maybe TRBD1 (5 bases). The CDR3 extends over 14 amino acids. CDR1 is MGHRA and CDR2 is YSYEKL in the germline V gene. Trimming took 1 base from V and 7 from J, leaving 11 bases between them. CDR3 sequence (DNA): TGCGCCAGCAGCCAAGTAGGGGCTCTTAATGAGCAGTTCTTC. Protein sequence: CASSQVGALNEQFF.

V usage is TRBV30 and J usage is TRBJ2-5, with TRBD2 identical over 12 bases. The CDR3 has 16 amino acids. The junction had 7 bases not matched to a gene; V was cut back by 0 bases and J by 5 bases. CDR1 GTSNPN and CDR2 SVGIG come from the germline V gene (reference sequence). The CDR3 spells CAWSVGLAGGEETQYF. The CDR3 DNA is TGTGCCTGGAGTGTTGGGCTAGCGGGGGGGGAGGAGACCCAGTACTTC.

This chain links TRBV4-3 with TRBJ2-7; 8 nucleotides match TRBD2. Germline loops: CDR1 LGHNA, CDR2 YSLEER. Trimming removed 0 bases from V and 7 bases from J; junction bases left unmatched: 11. The CDR3 loop spans 16 amino acids. CDR3 amino acids: CASSQDSGGSSWEQYF. In DNA, the CDR3 is TGCGCCAGCAGCCAAGATTCGGGGGGGAGTTCGTGGGAGCAGTACTTC.

The chain is built from TRBV28 and TRBJ2-7; 8 bases line up with TRBD1. Unmatched junction bases numbered 13, after V lost 5 bases and J lost 4 bases. This CDR3 contains 16 residues. The V gene's germline CDR1 is MDHEN and CDR2 SYDVKM. The CDR3 DNA reads TGTGCCAGCAGTGAAGGGACAGGAACGAGTTTTTACGAGCAGTACTTC. Encoded protein: CASSEGTGTSFYEQYF.

The rearrangement joins TRBV2 to TRBJ1-1; no definite D call. V was clipped by 8 bases and J by 7 bases, with 23 bases between them. CDR1 and CDR2 from the germline V gene are SNHLY and FYNNEI. The CDR3 is 15 residues long. CDR3 protein: CASSRGVAGTIEAFF. The CDR3 DNA sequence: TGTGCCAGCTCTCGAGGCGTGGCGGGTACGATTGAAGCTTTCTTT.